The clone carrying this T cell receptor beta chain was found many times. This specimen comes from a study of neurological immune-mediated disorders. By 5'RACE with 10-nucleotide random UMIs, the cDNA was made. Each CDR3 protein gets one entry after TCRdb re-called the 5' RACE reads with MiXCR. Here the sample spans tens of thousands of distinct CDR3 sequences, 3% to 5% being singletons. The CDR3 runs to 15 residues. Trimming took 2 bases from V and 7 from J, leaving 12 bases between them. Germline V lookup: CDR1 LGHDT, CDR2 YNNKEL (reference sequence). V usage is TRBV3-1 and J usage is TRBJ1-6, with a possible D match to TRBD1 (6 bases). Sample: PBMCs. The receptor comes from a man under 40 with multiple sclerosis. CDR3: CASSQRGTTNSPLHF. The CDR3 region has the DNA TGTGCCAGCAGCCAACGCGGGACAACCAATTCACCCCTCCACTTT. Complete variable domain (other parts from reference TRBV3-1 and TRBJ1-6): DTAVSQTPKYLVTQMGNDKSIKCEQNLGHDTMYWYKQDSKKFLKIMFSYNNKELIINETVPNRFSPKSPDKAHLNLHINSLELGDSAVYFCASSQRGTTNSPLHFGNGTRLTVT.